The 9 T cell receptor beta chains reported below all come from one sample, sequenced in a study of beta chain features in type 1 diabetes. Findings of the study overall: TCRB CDR3s from Type 1 diabetes patients were moderately but significantly shorter in all four CD4+ subsets.

Every bit of the isolated RNA underwent reverse transcription, so sequencing read expressed TCRB transcripts. Assay: immunoSEQ multiplex PCR; the TCRdb copy retains only in-frame clones and omits some. The table shows around 250,000 clones, with around 21% occurring only once. No cognate antigen is known for these TCRs. The sequencing sample was made of naive CD4+ T cells from blood. These receptor sequences come from a woman in her thirties or forties with type 1 diabetes.

This clone occurred a few times. The rearrangement uses TRBV9 and TRBJ1-2; 7 nucleotides line up with TRBD1. J lost 4 bases, V lost 2 bases, and 5 bases had no gene match. CDR3 length: 14 amino acids. Germline V gives CDR1 SGDLS, CDR2 YYNGEE. CDR3 sequence: CASSVAGTAYGYTF. The CDR3 DNA reads as TGTGCCAGCAGCGTGGCCGGGACAGCCTATGGCTACACCTTC. The whole variable domain, filled in from reference TRBV9 and TRBJ1-2, reads DSGVTQTPKHLITATGQRVTLRCSPRSGDLSVYWYQQSLDQGLQFLIQYYNGEERAKGNILERFSAQQFPDLHSELNLSSLELGDSALYFCASSVAGTAYGYTFGSGTRLTVV.

V gene TRBV5-1 combines with J gene TRBJ2-5, with D maybe TRBD1 (6 bases). Germline CDR1 and CDR2: SGHRS and YFSETQ. Trimming shortened V by 4 bases and J by 5 bases, and 15 bases separated the two germline ends. This CDR3 region has 14 residues. CDR3 amino acids: CASSPQGSGETQYF. The CDR3 DNA reads as TGCGCCAGCAGCCCACAGGGATCTGGGGAGACCCAGTACTTC.

This clone was counted a few times. The V call is TRBV19, the J call TRBJ2-1; 8 nucleotides line up with TRBD1. Trimming at V came to 3 bases and at J to 7 bases, leaving 8 bases not matched to a gene. The CDR3 is 15 amino acids. Germline V CDR1 and CDR2: LNHDA, SQIVND (reference sequence). The CDR3 DNA follows: TGTGCCAGTAGTATTCGAGGGACAGGTGGGAATGAGCAGTTCTTC. It yields the protein CASSIRGTGGNEQFF. Full variable domain (rest looked up from reference TRBV19 and TRBJ2-1): DGGITQSPKYLFRKEGQNVTLSCEQNLNHDAMYWYRQDPGQGLRLIYYSQIVNDFQKGDIAEGYSVSREKKESFPLTVTSAQKNPTAFYLCASSIRGTGGNEQFFGPGTRLTVL.

This clone has only a few counts. The chain uses TRBV28 and TRBJ2-5; D possibly corresponds to TRBD1 (6 bases). The CDR3 covers 14 residues. Germline CDR1 reads MDHEN; CDR2 reads SYDVKM. The germline V and J ends were trimmed by 8 bases and 3 bases, with 16 bases remaining between them. The CDR3 nucleotides read TGTGCCAGCGGCACTGACAGGCCCGAAGAGACCCAGTACTTC. Protein product: CASGTDRPEETQYF.

In the case of this clone: The junction departs from germline at one end; a sequencing error may be responsible. The chain carries TRBV5-4 and TRBJ2-3; the D gene is possibly TRBD1 (5 bases). The CDR3 totals 17 residues. The germline gives CDR1 SGHNT, CDR2 YYREEE (reference sequence). CDR3 DNA: TGCGCCAGCAGCCAAGATCAGGGTGTGTGGAGCACAGATACGCAGTATTTT. This sequence encodes CASSQDQGVWSTDTQYF.

The rearrangement joins TRBV7-2 to TRBJ1-5; 7 bases are a match to TRBD1. The germline V gene has CDR1 SGHTA and CDR2 FQGNSA. This CDR3 region has 15 residues. V dropped 6 bases and J dropped 6; count of bases not matched to a gene: 11. In nucleotides, the CDR3 is TGTGCCAGCAGGGGGGAAGGGGGCCTGTTTCAGCCCCAGCATTTT. Its translation is CASRGEGGLFQPQHF.

This clone came up a few times. This rearrangement joins TRBV11-2 to TRBJ1-1, with D possibly TRBD1 on 5 matching bases. Germline V lookup: CDR1 SGHAT, CDR2 FQNNGV. V lost 1 base and J 14 bases, leaving 11 bases between the germline ends. This CDR3 spans 11 amino acids. CDR3 protein: CASSLGQGEFF. The CDR3 nucleotides are TGTGCCAGCAGCTTAGGGCAGGGTGAGTTCTTT.

The chain is built from TRBV30 and TRBJ1-1; tentatively, D is TRBD1 (5 bases). The CDR3 runs to 12 residues. Trimming stripped 3 bases from V and 2 bases from J, with 7 bases between. Germline lookup yields CDR1 GTSNPN and CDR2 SVGIG (reference sequence). The CDR3 nucleotides are TGTGCCTGGAGGGGACTTAACACTGAAGCTTTCTTT. Translating gives CAWRGLNTEAFF.

This clone was found a few times. The chain joins TRBV30 to TRBJ1-1; D is perhaps TRBD1 (5 bases). This CDR3 is built from 16 residues. V was clipped by 3 bases and J by 2 bases, with 19 bases between them. CDR1 is GTSNPN, CDR2 SVGIG, per germline (reference sequence). As DNA, the CDR3 is TGTGCCTGGAGGGAGGGGTGGACGTCCCCTAACACTGAAGCTTTCTTT. It specifies CAWREGWTSPNTEAFF.